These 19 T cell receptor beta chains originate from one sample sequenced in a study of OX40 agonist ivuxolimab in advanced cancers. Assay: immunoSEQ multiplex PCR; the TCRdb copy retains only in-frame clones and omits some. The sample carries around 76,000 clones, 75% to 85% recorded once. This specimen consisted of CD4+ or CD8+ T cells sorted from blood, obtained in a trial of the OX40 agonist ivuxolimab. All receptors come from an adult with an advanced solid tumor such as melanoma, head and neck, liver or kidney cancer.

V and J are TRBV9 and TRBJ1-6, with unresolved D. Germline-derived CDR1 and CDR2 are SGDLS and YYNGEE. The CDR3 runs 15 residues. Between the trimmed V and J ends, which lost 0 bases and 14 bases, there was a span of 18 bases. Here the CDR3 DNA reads TGTGCCAGCAGCGTAGGGAATTCGGCCCTCGGGGCCCTCCACTTT. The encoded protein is CASSVGNSALGALHF.

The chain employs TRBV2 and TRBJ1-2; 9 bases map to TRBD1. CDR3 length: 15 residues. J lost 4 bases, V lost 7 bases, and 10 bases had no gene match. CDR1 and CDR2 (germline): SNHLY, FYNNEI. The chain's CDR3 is CASIPKGDRVYGYTF. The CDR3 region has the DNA TGTGCCAGCATCCCCAAGGGGGACAGGGTCTATGGCTACACCTTC.

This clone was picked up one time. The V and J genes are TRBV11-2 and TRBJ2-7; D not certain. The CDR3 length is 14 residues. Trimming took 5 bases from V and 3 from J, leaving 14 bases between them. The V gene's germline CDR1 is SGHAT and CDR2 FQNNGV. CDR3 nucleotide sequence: TGTGCCAGCAGCGTACTAATCTCGGGCTACGAGCAGTACTTC. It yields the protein CASSVLISGYEQYF.

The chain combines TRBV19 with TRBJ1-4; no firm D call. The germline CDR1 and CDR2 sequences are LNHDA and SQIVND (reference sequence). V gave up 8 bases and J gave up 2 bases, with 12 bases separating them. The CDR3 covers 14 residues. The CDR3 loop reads CASHVLGTNEKLFF. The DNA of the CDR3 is TGTGCCAGTCACGTACTGGGGACTAATGAAAAACTGTTTTTT.

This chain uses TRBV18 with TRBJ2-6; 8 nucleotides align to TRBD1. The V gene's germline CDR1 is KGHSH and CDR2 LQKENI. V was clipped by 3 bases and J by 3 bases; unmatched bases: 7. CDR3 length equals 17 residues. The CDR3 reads CASSPNGQGYGANVLTF. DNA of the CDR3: TGTGCCAGCTCACCGAACGGACAGGGTTATGGGGCCAACGTCCTGACTTTC.

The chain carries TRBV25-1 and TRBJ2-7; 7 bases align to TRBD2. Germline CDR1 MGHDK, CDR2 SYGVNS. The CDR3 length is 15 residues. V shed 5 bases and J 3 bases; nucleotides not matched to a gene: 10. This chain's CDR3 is CASSTTRRGFYEQYF. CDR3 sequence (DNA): TGTGCCAGCAGTACGACTCGGCGGGGGTTCTACGAGCAGTACTTC.

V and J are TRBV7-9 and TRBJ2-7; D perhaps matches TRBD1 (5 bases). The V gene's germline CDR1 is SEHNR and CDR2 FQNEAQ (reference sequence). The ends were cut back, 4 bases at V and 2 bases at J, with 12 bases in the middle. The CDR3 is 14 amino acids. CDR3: CASSSTTGTYEQYF. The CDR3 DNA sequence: TGTGCCAGCAGCTCCACCACAGGTACCTACGAGCAGTACTTC.

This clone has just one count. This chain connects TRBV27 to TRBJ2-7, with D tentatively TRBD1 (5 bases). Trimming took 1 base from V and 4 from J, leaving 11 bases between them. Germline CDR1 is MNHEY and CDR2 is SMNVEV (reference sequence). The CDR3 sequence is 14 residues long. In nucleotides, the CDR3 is TGTGCCAGCAGTTTATTTGGGCAGGGTTACGAGCAGTACTTC. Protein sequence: CASSLFGQGYEQYF.

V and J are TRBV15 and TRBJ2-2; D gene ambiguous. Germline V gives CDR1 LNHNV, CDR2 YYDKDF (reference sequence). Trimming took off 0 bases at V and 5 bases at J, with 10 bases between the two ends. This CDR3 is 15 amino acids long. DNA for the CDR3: TGTGCCACCAGCAGAGATATGGCCCGAACCGGGGAGCTGTTTTTT. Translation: CATSRDMARTGELFF.

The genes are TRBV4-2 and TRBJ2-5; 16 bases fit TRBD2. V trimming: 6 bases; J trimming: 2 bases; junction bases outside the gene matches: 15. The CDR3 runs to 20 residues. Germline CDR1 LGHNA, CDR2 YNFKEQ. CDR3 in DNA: TGTGCCAGCAGTCAAAACCCCGGGACTAGCGGGGGGGTTAGGCAAGAGACCCAGTACTTC. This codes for CASSQNPGTSGGVRQETQYF.

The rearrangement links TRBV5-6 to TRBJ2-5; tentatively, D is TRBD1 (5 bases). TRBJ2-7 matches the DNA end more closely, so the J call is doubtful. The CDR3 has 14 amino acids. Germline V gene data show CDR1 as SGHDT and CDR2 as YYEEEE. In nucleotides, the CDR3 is TGTGCCAGCAGCTTGGAGCACAGGTCCTACGAGCAGTACTTC. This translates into CASSLEHRSYEQYF.

The CDR3 nucleotides are TGTGCCAGCAGCTTAACTGGGGTCGCAGATACGCAGTATTTT. It specifies CASSLTGVADTQYF. V is TRBV7-3 and J is TRBJ2-3; D ambiguous. CDR3 length: 14 residues. Germline CDR1 is SGHTA and CDR2 is FQGTGA. The V gene lost 0 bases and the J gene lost 4 bases, with 8 bases spanning the gap.

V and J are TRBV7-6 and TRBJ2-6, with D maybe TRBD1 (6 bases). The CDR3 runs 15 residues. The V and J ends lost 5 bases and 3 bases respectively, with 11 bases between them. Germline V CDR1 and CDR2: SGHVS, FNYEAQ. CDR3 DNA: TGTGCCAGCAGCCAAACAGGGTTTGGGGCCAACGTCCTGACTTTC. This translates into CASSQTGFGANVLTF.

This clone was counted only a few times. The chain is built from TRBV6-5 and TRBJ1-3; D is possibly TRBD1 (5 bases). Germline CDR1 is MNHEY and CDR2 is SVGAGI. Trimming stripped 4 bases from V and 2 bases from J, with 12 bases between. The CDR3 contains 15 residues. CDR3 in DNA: TGTGCCAGCAGTTCGCAGGGAGTCGCTGGAAACACCATATATTTT. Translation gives CASSSQGVAGNTIYF.

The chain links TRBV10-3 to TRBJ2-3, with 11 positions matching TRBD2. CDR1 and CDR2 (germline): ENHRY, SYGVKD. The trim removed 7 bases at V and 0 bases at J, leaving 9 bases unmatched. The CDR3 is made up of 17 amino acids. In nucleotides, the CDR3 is TGTGCCATCACTTCTAGCGGGGGGAGCAGTAGCACAGATACGCAGTATTTT. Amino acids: CAITSSGGSSSTDTQYF.

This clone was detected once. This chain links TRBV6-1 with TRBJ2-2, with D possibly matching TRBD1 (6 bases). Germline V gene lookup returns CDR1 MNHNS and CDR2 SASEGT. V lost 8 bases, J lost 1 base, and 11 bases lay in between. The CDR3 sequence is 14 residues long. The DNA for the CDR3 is TGTGCCAGCCGGACAGTTTTGAACACCGGGGAGCTGTTTTTT. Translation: CASRTVLNTGELFF.

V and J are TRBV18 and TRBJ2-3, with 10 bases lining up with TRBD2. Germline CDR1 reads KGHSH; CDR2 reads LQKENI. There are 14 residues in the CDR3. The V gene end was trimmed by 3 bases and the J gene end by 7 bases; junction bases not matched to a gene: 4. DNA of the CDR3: TGTGCCAGCTCACCCCAGCGGGGGGGCAATACGCAGTATTTT. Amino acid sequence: CASSPQRGGNTQYF.

CDR3: CASSAHRGPYNYGYTF. In nucleotides, the CDR3 is TGTGCCAGCAGTGCCCACAGGGGACCCTATAACTATGGCTACACCTTC. V and J are TRBV28 and TRBJ1-2; 7 bases match TRBD1. CDR3 length: 16 residues. V lost 5 bases and J lost 1; bases outside the gene matches: 10. The germline gives CDR1 MDHEN, CDR2 SYDVKM.

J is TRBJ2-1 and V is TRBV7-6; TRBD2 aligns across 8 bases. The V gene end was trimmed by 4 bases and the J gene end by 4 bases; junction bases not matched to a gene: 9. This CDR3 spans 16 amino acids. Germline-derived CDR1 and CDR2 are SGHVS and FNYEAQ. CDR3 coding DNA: TGTGCCAGCAGCTGGGCGGGTAGCGGGGCTTACAATGAGCAGTTCTTC. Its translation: CASSWAGSGAYNEQFF.